This T cell receptor beta chain emerged from a study of T cells in Graves' hyperthyroidism and ophthalmopathy. Per the germline V gene, CDR1 is MDHEN and CDR2 is SYDVKM. CDR3 size: 15 residues. V was cut by 4 bases and J by 0 bases, with 13 bases left in between. RNA transcripts provided the source from which TCR beta CDR3 regions were amplified. The primer set for the first-round RT-PCR of the TCR CDR3 was HTBI. MiXCR, applied by TCRdb to the multiplex PCR reads, yields one record per CDR3 protein. The repertoire holds roughly 660,000 distinct CDR3 sequences, 17% seen once, with roughly a sixth in the top ten. This clonotype was seen many times.

This receptor was identified in a man between 45 and 60 years old with Graves' hyperthyroidism. The chain joins TRBV28 to TRBJ2-7, with a tentative D call TRBD2 (5 bases). The sample comprised blood. The CDR3 DNA follows: TGTGCCAGCAGTTCGTCAGCGGCCTACTCCTACGAGCAGTACTTC. It yields the protein CASSSSAAYSYEQYF. The complete variable domain, with remaining parts taken from reference TRBV28 and TRBJ2-7, reads DVKVTQSSRYLVKRTGEKVFLECVQDMDHENMFWYRQDPGLGLRLIYFSYDVKMKEKGDIPEGYSVSREKKERFSLILESASTNQTSMYLCASSSSAAYSYEQYFGPGTRLTVT.